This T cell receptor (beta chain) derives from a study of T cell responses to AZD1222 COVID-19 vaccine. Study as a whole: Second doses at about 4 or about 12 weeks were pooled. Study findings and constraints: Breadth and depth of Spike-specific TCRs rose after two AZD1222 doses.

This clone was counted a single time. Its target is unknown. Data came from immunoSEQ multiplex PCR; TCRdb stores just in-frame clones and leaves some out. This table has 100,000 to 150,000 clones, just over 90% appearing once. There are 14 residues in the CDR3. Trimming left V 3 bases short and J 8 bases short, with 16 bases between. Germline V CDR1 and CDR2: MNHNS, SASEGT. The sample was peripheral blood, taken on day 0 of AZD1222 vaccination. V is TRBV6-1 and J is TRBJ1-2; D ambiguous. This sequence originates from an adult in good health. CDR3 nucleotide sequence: TGTGCCAGCAGTGAGGCCGGGCCTCGAGGGGGCTACACCTTC. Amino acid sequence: CASSEAGPRGGYTF.